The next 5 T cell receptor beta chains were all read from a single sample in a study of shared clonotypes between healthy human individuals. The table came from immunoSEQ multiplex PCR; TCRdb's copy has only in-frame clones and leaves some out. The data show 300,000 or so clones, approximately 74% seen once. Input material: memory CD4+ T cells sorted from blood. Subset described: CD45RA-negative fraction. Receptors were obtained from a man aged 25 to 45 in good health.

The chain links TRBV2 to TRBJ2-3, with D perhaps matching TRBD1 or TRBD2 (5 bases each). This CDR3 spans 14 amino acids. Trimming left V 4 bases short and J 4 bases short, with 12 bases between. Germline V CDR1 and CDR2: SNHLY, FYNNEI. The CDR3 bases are TGTGCCAGCAGTGTCGGGACCTTTTCAGATACGCAGTATTTT. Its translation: CASSVGTFSDTQYF. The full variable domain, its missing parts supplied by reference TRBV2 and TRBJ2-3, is EPEVTQTPSHQVTQMGQEVILRCVPISNHLYFYWYRQILGQKVEFLVSFYNNEISEKSEIFDDQFSVERPDGSNFTLKIRSTKLEDSAMYFCASSVGTFSDTQYFGPGTRLTVL.

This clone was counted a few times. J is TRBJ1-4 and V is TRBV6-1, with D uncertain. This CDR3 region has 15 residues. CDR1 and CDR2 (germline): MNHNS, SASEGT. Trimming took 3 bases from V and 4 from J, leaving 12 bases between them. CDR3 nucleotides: TGTGCCAGCAGTGACTTCTCCGGCCGTAATGAAAAACTGTTTTTT. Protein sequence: CASSDFSGRNEKLFF.

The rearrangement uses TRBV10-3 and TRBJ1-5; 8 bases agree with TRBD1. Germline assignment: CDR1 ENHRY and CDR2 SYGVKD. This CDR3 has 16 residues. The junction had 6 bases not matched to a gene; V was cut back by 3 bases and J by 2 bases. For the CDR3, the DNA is TGTGCCATCAGTGATACAGGGGGATTGGGCAATCAGCCCCAGCATTTT. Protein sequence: CAISDTGGLGNQPQHF.

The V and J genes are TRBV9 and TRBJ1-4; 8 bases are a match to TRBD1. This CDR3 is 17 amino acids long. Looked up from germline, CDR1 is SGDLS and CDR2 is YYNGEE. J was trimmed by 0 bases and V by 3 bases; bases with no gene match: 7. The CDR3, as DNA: TGTGCCAGCAGCGAACAGGGGGACTCTGCAACTAATGAAAAACTGTTTTTT. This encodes CASSEQGDSATNEKLFF. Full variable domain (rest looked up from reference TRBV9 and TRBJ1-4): DSGVTQTPKHLITATGQRVTLRCSPRSGDLSVYWYQQSLDQGLQFLIQYYNGEERAKGNILERFSAQQFPDLHSELNLSSLELGDSALYFCASSEQGDSATNEKLFFGSGTQLSVL.

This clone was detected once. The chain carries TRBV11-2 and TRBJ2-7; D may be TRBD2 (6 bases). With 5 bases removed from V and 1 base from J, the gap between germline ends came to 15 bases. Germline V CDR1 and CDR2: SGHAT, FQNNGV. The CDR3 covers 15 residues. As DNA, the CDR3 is TGTGCCAGCAGCCCGGGACGGGGACTTTCCTACGAGCAGTACTTC. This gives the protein CASSPGRGLSYEQYF.